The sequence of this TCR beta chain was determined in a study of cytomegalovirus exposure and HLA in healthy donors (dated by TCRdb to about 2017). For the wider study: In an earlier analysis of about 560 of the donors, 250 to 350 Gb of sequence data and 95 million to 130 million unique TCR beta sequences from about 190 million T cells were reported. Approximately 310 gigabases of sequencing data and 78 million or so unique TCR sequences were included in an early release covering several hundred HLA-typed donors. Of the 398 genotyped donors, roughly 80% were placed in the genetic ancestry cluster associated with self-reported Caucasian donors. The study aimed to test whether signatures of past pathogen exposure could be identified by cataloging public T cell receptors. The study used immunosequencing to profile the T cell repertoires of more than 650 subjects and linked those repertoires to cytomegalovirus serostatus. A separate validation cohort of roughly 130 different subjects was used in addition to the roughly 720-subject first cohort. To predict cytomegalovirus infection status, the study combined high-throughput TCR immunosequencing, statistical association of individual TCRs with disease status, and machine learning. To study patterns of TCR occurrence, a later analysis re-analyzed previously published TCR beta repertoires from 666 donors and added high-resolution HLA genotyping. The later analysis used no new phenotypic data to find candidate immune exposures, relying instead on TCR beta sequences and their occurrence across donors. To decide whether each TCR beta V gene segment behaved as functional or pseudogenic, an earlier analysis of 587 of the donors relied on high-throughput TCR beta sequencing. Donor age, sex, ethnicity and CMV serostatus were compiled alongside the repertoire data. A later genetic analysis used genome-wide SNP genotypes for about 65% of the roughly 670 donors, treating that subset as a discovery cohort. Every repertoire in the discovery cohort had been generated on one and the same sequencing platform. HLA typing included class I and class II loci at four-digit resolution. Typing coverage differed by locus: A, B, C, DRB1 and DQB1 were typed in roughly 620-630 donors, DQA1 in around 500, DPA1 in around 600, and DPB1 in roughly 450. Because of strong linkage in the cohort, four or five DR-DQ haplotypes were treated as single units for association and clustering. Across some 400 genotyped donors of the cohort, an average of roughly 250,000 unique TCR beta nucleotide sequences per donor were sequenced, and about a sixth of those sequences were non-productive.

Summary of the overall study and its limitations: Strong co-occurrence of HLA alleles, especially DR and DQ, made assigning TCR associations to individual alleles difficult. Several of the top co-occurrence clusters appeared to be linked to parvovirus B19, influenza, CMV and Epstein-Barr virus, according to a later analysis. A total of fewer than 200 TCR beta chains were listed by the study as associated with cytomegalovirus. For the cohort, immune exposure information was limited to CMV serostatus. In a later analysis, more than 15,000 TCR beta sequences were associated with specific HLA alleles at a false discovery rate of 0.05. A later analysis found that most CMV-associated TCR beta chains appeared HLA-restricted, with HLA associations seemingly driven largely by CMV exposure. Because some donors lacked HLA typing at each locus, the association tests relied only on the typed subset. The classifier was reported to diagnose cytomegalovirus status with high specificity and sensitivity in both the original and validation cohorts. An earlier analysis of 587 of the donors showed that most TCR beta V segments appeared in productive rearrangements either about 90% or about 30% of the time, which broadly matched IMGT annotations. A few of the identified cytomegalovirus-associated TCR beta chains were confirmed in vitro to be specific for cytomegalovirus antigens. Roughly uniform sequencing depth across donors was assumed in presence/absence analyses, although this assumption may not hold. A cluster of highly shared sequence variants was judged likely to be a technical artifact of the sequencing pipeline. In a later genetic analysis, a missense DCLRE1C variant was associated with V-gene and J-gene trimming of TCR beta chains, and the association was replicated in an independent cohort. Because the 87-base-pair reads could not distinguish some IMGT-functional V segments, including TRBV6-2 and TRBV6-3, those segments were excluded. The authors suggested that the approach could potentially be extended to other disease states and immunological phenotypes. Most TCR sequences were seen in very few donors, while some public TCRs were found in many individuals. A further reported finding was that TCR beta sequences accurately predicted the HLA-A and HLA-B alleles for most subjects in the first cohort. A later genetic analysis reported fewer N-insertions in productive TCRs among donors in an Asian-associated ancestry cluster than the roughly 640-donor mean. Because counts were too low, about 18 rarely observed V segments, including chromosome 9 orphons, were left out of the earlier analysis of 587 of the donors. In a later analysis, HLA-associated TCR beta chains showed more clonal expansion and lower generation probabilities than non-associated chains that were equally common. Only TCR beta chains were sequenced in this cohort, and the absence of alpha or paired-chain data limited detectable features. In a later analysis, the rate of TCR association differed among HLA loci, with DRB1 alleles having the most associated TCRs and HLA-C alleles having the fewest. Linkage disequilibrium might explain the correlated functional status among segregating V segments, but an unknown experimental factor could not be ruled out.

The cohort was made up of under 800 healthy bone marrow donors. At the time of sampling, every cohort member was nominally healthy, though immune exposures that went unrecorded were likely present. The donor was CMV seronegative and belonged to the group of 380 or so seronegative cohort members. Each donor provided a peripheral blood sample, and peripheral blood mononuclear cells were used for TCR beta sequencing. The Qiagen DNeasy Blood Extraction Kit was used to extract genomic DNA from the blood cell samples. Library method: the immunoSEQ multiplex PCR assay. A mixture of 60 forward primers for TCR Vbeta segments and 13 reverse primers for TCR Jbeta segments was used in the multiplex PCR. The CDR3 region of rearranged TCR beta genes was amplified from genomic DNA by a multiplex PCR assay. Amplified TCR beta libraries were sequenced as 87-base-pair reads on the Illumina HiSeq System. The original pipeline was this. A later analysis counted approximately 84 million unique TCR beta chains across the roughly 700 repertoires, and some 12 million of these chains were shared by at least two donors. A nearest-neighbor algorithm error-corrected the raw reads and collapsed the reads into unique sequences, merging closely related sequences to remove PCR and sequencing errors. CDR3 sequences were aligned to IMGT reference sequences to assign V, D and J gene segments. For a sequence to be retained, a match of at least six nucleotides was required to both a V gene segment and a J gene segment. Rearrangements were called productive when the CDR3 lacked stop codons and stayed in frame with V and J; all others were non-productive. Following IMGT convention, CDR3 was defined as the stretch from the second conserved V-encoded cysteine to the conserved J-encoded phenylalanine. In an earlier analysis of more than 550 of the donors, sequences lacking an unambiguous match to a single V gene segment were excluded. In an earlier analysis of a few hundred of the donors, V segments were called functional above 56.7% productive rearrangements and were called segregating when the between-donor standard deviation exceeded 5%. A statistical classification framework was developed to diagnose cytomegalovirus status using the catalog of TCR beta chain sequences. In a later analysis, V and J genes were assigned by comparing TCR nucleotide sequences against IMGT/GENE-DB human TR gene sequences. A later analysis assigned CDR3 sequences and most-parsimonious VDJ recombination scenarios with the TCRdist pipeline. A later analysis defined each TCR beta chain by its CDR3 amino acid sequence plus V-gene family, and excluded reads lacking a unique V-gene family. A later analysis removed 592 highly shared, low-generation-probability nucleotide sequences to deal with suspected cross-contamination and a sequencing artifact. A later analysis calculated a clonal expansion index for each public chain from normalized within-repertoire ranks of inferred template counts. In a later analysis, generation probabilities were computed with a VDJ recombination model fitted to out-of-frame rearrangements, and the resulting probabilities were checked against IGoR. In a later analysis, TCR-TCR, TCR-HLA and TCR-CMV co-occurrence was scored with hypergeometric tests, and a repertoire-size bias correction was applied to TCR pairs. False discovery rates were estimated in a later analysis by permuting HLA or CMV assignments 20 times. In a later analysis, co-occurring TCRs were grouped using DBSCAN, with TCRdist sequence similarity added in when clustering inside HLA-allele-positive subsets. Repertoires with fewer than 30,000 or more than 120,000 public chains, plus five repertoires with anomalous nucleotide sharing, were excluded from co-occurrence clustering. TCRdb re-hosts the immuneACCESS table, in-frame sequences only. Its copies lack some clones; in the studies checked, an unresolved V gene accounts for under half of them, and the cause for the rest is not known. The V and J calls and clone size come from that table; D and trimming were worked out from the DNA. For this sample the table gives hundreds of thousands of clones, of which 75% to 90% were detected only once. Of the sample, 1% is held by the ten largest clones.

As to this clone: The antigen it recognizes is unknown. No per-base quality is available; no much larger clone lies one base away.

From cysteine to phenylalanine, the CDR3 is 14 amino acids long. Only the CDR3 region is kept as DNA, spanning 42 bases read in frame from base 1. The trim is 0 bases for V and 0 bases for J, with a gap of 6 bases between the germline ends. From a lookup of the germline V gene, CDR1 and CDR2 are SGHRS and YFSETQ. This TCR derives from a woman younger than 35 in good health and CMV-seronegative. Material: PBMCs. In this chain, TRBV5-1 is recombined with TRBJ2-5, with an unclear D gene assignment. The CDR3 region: CASSLGTYQETQYF. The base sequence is TGCGCCAGCAGCTTGGGAACATACCAAGAGACCCAGTACTTC.